The rows below give T cell receptor beta chains drawn from one sample of a study of blood T cell repertoires in COVID-19. TCRdb's copy holds only in-frame clones and misses some; the assay was immunoSEQ multiplex PCR. In the table there are about 110,000 clones, 60% to 85% of which are singletons. The specimen was peripheral blood. These receptors were collected from a woman in her forties with acute or convalescent COVID-19. The CDR3 runs from the conserved cysteine through the conserved F or W. A D gene is named only where the DNA matches it firmly. Clone size, where shown, is once, few, many, or a class for clones that have expanded.

V	size	D	J	CDR3	DNA
TRBV4-1	NA	NA	TRBJ2-1	CASSPRGVLYEQFF	TGCGCCAGCAGTCCCAGAGGTGTGCTCTATGAGCAGTTCTTC
TRBV28	NA	NA	TRBJ2-7	CASSFGPLLYEQYF	TGTGCCAGCAGCTTTGGCCCATTACTATACGAGCAGTACTTC
TRBV3-1/TRBV3-2	NA	TRBD2	TRBJ2-1	CASSQIAGASSEQFF	TGTGCCAGCAGCCAAATAGCGGGGGCCTCTTCGGAGCAGTTCTTC
TRBV3-1/TRBV3-2	NA	NA	TRBJ2-1	CASSPRDNEQFF	TGTGCCAGCAGCCCCAGGGACAATGAGCAGTTCTTC
TRBV4-3	NA	TRBD2	TRBJ2-7	CASSQDNSGGLYEQYF	TGCGCCAGCAGCCAAGATAATAGCGGGGGGCTCTACGAGCAGTACTTC
TRBV29-1	NA	TRBD1	TRBJ2-2	CSVVRDRATGELFF	TGCAGCGTTGTTAGGGACAGGGCCACCGGGGAGCTGTTTTTT
TRBV6-6	few	TRBD1	TRBJ2-7	CASSPTATGVHEQYF	TGTGCCAGCAGTCCCACCGCCACAGGGGTCCACGAGCAGTACTTC
TRBV4-1	few	TRBD1	TRBJ1-2	CASGEGQGTYGYTF	TGCGCCAGCGGAGAGGGACAGGGAACCTATGGCTACACCTTC
TRBV28	NA	NA	TRBJ1-6	CASRSGSRTSPLHF	TGTGCCAGCAGATCCGGGTCCCGCACTTCACCCCTCCACTTT
TRBV15	NA	NA	TRBJ1-6	CATSGAGSSPLHF	TGTGCCACCAGCGGGGCCGGGAGTTCACCCCTCCACTTT
TRBV28	once	TRBD1	TRBJ2-3	CASSLPAQGVDTQYF	TGTGCCAGCAGTTTACCGGCACAGGGGGTCGATACGCAGTATTTT
TRBV5-3	NA	NA	TRBJ2-7	CARSLRYEQYF	TGTGCCAGAAGCTTGCGGTACGAGCAGTACTTC
TRBV11-3	few	NA	TRBJ1-6	CASSLDQNSPLHF	TGTGCCAGCAGCTTAGATCAAAATTCACCCCTCCACTTT
TRBV5-6	NA	NA	TRBJ1-3	CASRHGERGNTIYF	TGTGCCAGCCGTCATGGGGAGCGTGGAAACACCATATATTTT
TRBV28	NA	NA	TRBJ1-2	CASSLLDSPYGYTF	TGTGCCAGCAGTCTTCTCGACAGCCCCTATGGCTACACCTTC
TRBV9	once	TRBD2	TRBJ2-5	CASSDGTSGGDIQETQYF	TGTGCCAGCAGCGATGGGACTAGCGGGGGGGATATACAAGAGACCCAGTACTTC
TRBV7-9	NA	TRBD2	TRBJ2-4	CASSPVLTGGIQYF	TGTGCCAGCAGCCCGGTTCTGACGGGGGGCATTCAGTACTTC
TRBV19	NA	NA	TRBJ2-7	CASSTGSPRTYEQYF	TGTGCCAGTAGTACGGGATCCCCGAGAACCTACGAGCAGTACTTC
TRBV10-3	few	NA	TRBJ1-2	CAISEAVSTIYGYTF	TGTGCCATCAGTGAAGCGGTTAGTACGATCTATGGCTACACCTTC
TRBV2	NA	TRBD1	TRBJ2-3	CASSGQGAAADTQYF	TGTGCCAGCAGTGGACAGGGGGCGGCGGCGGATACGCAGTATTTT
TRBV19	NA	TRBD1	TRBJ2-5	CASRETGTGDEETQYF	TGTGCCAGTAGAGAAACCGGGACAGGGGACGAGGAGACCCAGTACTTC
TRBV7-3	few	NA	TRBJ2-1	CASSLTSDSEQFF	TGTGCCAGCAGCTTAACGTCAGATTCAGAGCAGTTCTTC
TRBV24-1	NA	TRBD2	TRBJ2-1	CATSRSGGLDNEQFF	TGTGCCACCAGTCGTAGCGGGGGCCTAGATAATGAGCAGTTCTTC
TRBV7-8	NA	NA	TRBJ2-7	CASSRGGQGSGEQYF	TGTGCCAGCAGCCGAGGAGGCCAGGGGTCGGGCGAGCAGTACTTC
TRBV7-3	NA	TRBD1	TRBJ2-6	CASSPGQGALGANVLTF	TGTGCCAGCTCACCGGGACAGGGGGCTCTCGGGGCCAACGTCCTGACTTTC
TRBV2	NA	NA	TRBJ1-4	CASSEYTGRVGSSEKLFF	TGTGCCAGCAGTGAATACACAGGGAGGGTAGGTTCGAGTGAAAAACTGTTTTTT
TRBV10-1	NA	TRBD1	TRBJ1-4	CASSESPGTDGEKLFF	TGCGCCAGCAGTGAGTCTCCCGGGACAGATGGTGAAAAACTGTTTTTT
TRBV2	NA	TRBD1	TRBJ1-5	CASSERQGVYQPQHF	TGTGCCAGCAGTGAGCGGCAGGGGGTTTATCAGCCCCAGCATTTT
TRBV4-1	few	TRBD1	TRBJ1-2	CASSQQNRGNYGYTF	TGCGCCAGCAGCCAACAGAACAGGGGCAACTATGGCTACACCTTC
TRBV7-3	NA	NA	TRBJ2-3	CASSFGGPSGTDTQYF	TGTGCCAGCAGCTTCGGGGGGCCTTCCGGCACAGATACGCAGTATTTT
TRBV19	NA	NA	TRBJ1-4	CASTQTGNNEKLFF	TGTGCCAGTACCCAAACAGGGAATAATGAAAAACTGTTTTTT
TRBV19	NA	NA	TRBJ1-1	CASSEELNTEAFF	TGTGCCAGTAGCGAGGAACTGAACACTGAAGCTTTCTTT
TRBV5-4	NA	NA	TRBJ2-5	CASSDGGAGTQYETQYF	TGTGCCAGCAGCGATGGCGGGGCGGGGACGCAGTATGAGACCCAGTACTTC
TRBV21-1	NA	NA	TRBJ2-5	CASGACRCQKETQYF	TGTGCCAGCGGAGCCTGCCGGTGCCAAAAAGAGACCCAGTACTTC
TRBV7-6	few	TRBD1	TRBJ2-3	CASSPLPGQGKDTQYF	TGTGCCAGCAGCCCTCTCCCGGGACAGGGTAAAGATACGCAGTATTTT
TRBV7-2	NA	TRBD2	TRBJ2-7	CASSLGLAGNYEQYF	TGTGCCAGCAGCTTAGGGCTAGCGGGGAACTACGAGCAGTACTTC
TRBV5-5	NA	TRBD1	TRBJ1-6	CASSLAAGGNNSPLHF	TGTGCCAGCAGCTTGGCGGCAGGGGGTAATAATTCACCCCTCCACTTT
TRBV23-1	NA	NA	TRBJ2-7	CASSQSLEVASYEQYF	TGCGCCAGCAGTCAATCCTTGGAGGTAGCGAGCTACGAGCAGTACTTC
TRBV27	NA	NA	TRBJ1-5	CASSLGGSNQPQHF	TGTGCCAGCAGTTTAGGCGGTAGCAATCAGCCCCAGCATTTT
TRBV15	once	NA	TRBJ2-1	CATSRDLGGSYNEQFF	TGTGCCACCAGCAGAGATTTGGGGGGCTCCTACAATGAGCAGTTCTTC
TRBV6-2/TRBV6-3	NA	NA	TRBJ2-5	CASSWGQVSSGTQYF	TGTGCCAGCAGTTGGGGCCAAGTCTCATCGGGGACCCAGTACTTC
TRBV27	few	TRBD2	TRBJ2-3	CASSQLAGGYPDTQYF	TGTGCCAGCAGTCAACTAGCGGGGGGGTACCCAGATACGCAGTATTTT
TRBV5-5	NA	NA	TRBJ2-1	CASSLVFLGQFF	TGTGCCAGCAGCTTGGTATTTCTCGGGCAGTTCTTC
TRBV19	NA	NA	TRBJ1-6	CASSETAYNSPLHF	TGTGCCAGTAGCGAGACAGCTTATAATTCACCCCTCCACTTT
TRBV30	NA	NA	TRBJ1-5	CAWSWSGKDQPQHF	TGTGCCTGGAGTTGGTCAGGGAAGGATCAGCCCCAGCATTTT
TRBV28	few	TRBD2	TRBJ2-7	CASRGGYEQYF	TGTGCCTCTCGGGGGGGGTACGAGCAGTACTTC
TRBV5-1	NA	TRBD1	TRBJ2-1	CASSATGGAADNEQFF	TGCGCCAGCAGCGCGACAGGGGGCGCTGCTGACAATGAGCAGTTCTTC
TRBV20-1	NA	NA	TRBJ1-6	CSASRQGWDNSPLHF	TGCAGTGCTAGTAGGCAGGGGTGGGATAATTCACCCCTCCACTTT
TRBV7-2	once	NA	TRBJ2-3	CASSLTEHSSDTQYF	TGTGCCAGCAGCTTGACGGAGCATTCGTCAGATACGCAGTATTTT
TRBV7-2	NA	TRBD1	TRBJ1-3	CASSQGVNTIYF	TGTGCCAGCAGCCAGGGGGTCAACACCATATATTTT
TRBV6-5	NA	NA	TRBJ2-5	CASGGTVQETQYF	TGTGCCAGTGGAGGGACAGTCCAAGAGACCCAGTACTTC
TRBV6-5	NA	NA	TRBJ2-7	CASRARKESYEQYF	TGTGCCAGCAGAGCTAGGAAGGAGTCCTACGAGCAGTACTTC
TRBV7-8	once	NA	TRBJ1-6	CASSLFARDTAGNSPLHF	TGTGCCAGCAGCTTATTTGCCCGGGACACCGCGGGCAATTCACCCCTCCACTTT
TRBV30	NA	NA	TRBJ1-4	CAWSVMGQITLNEKLFF	TGTGCCTGGAGTGTAATGGGCCAAATAACGCTTAATGAAAAACTGTTTTTT
TRBV6-5	NA	TRBD2	TRBJ2-1	CASSYSGTSGADEQFF	TGTGCCAGCAGTTACTCTGGGACTAGCGGGGCCGATGAGCAGTTCTTC
TRBV5-6	NA	TRBD2	TRBJ2-2	CASSPSELAGNTIGELFF	TGTGCCAGCAGCCCCTCGGAACTAGCGGGGAACACTATCGGGGAGCTGTTTTTT
TRBV12-5	NA	TRBD1	TRBJ2-3	CASGLVVTGGTDTQYF	TGTGCTAGTGGTTTGGTCGTTACAGGGGGCACAGATACGCAGTATTTT
TRBV12-3/TRBV12-4	few	TRBD1	TRBJ2-7	CASSMTGFGEQYF	TGTGCCAGCAGTATGACAGGGTTCGGTGAGCAGTACTTC
TRBV3-1/TRBV3-2	few	NA	TRBJ1-6	CASSQDRGSPLHF	TGTGCCAGCAGCCAAGACAGGGGATCACCCCTCCACTTT
TRBV10-2	NA	NA	TRBJ1-1	CASSHGQLNTEAFF	TGCGCCAGCAGTCATGGACAGCTGAACACTGAAGCTTTCTTT